This TCR beta chain stems from a study of T cell responses to AZD1222 COVID-19 vaccine. The protocol was immunoSEQ multiplex PCR, while the TCRdb copy is restricted to in-frame clones and leaves out a portion. The sample lists under 150,000 clones; 75% to 85% were seen once. The starting material was peripheral blood, obtained 28 days after the second AZD1222 dose. This clonotype was obtained from an adult who received the AZD1222 COVID-19 vaccine.

CDR3 nucleotides: TGTGCCAGCAGCCCCCGGGCGCTCTCCGGCTACACCTTC. This translates into CASSPRALSGYTF. The chain is built from TRBV3-1 (or the pseudogene TRBV3-2) and TRBJ1-2; D gene ambiguous. The CDR3 sequence is 13 residues long. Germline V gene data show CDR1 as LGHDT and CDR2 as YNNKEL (reference sequence). Trimming took 4 bases from V and 8 from J, leaving 14 bases between them.